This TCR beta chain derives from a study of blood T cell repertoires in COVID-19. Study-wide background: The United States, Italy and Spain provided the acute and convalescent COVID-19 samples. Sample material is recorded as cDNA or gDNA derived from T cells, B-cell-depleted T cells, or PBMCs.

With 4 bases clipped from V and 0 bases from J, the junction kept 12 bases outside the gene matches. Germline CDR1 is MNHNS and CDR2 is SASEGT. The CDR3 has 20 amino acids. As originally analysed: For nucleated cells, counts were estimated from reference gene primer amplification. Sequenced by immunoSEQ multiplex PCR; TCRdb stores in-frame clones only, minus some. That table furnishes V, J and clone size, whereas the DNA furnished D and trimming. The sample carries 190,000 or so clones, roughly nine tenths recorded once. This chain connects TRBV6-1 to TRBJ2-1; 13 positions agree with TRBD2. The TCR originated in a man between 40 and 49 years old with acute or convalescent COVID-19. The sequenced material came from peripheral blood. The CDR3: CASSARLAGGHALSYNEQFF. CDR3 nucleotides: TGTGCCAGCAGTGCTCGACTAGCGGGGGGCCACGCTCTCTCCTACAATGAGCAGTTCTTC.